Listed here are 14 T cell receptor beta chains from one sample, sequenced in a study of human T cells and chemical hapten exposure. MiXCR, run by TCRdb on the RACE reads, gives a single entry per CDR3 protein. Counted here are around 300,000 distinct CDR3 sequences, 5.5% to 8% occurring once; the ten biggest clones make up around 8.2%. The time point denotes: patch test 1, 2 weeks after DPC sensitization. Sample treatment: therapeutic diphenylcyclopropenone sensitization with weekly scalp DPC. Sequenced here: whole blood, sampled in connection with sensitization to the hapten diphenylcyclopropenone (DPC). All receptors come from a woman aged 18-29 years with alopecia areata. Some clones in this sample may be carry-over from other donors' samples.

This clonotype was recorded a few times. V is TRBV7-6 and J is TRBJ1-6, with TRBD1 matching 10 bases. This CDR3 region has 16 residues. Germline CDR1 is SGHVS and CDR2 is FNYEAQ. V shed 3 bases, J shed 8 bases, and the junction held 7 bases outside the gene matches. The CDR3 coding sequence is TGTGCCAGCAGCTTGCCTTCCGGGACAGGGGATTCACCCCTCCACTTT. Its protein is CASSLPSGTGDSPLHF.

This clonotype has a handful of counts. The chain couples TRBV7-2 to TRBJ1-1; unclear D gene. The germline V gene has CDR1 SGHTA and CDR2 FQGNSA. V was pared by 4 bases and J by 6 bases, with 9 bases between. The CDR3 has 12 amino acids. DNA for the CDR3: TGTGCCAGCAGCTCCCTTCGTGCTGAAGCTTTCTTT. As protein: CASSSLRAEAFF.

The sample holds many counts of this clonotype. The J gene is TRBJ2-1, the V gene TRBV14; D uncertain. Trimming removed 3 bases from V and 0 bases from J, with 6 bases in between. CDR3 length: 14 amino acids. CDR1 is SGHDN and CDR2 is FVKESK in the germline V gene. The CDR3 nucleotides are TGTGCCAGCAGCCAGGAGAGCTCCTACAATGAGCAGTTCTTC. Amino acids: CASSQESSYNEQFF.

This clonotype was seen a handful of times. The rearrangement uses TRBV12-3 or TRBV12-4 and TRBJ2-3, with D possibly TRBD2 on 6 matching bases. Trimming shortened V by 0 bases and J by 5 bases, and 15 bases separated the two germline ends. CDR3 length: 16 residues. The CDR3 is CASSLALRRAGDTQYF. The CDR3 DNA is TGTGCCAGCAGTTTAGCCCTAAGGAGGGCAGGAGATACGCAGTATTTT.

This clonotype was seen at least ten times. The V and J genes are TRBV5-5 and TRBJ2-5; 9 nucleotides agree with TRBD2. This CDR3 comprises 16 residues. From germline, CDR1 is SGHKS and CDR2 YYEKEE (reference sequence). The J segment lost 2 bases and the V segment lost 4 bases, leaving 9 bases of the junction unmatched. CDR3 bases: TGTGCCAGCAGCACCGGGGTAGCGGGGGTTCAAGAGACCCAGTACTTC. This translates into CASSTGVAGVQETQYF.

This clonotype occurred a few times. The V and J genes are TRBV6-5 and TRBJ2-3; 8 bases fit TRBD1. The CDR3 has 16 residues. The germline gives CDR1 MNHEY, CDR2 SVGAGI. J gave up 3 bases and V 8 bases, and 13 bases lay outside the gene matches. The chain's CDR3 is CASAIRGQARTDTQYF. CDR3 DNA sequence: TGTGCCAGCGCTATCCGGGGACAGGCGAGGACAGATACGCAGTATTTT.

This chain links TRBV29-1 with TRBJ2-7; possible D gene TRBD2, 6 bases. Germline V gene lookup returns CDR1 SQVTM and CDR2 ANQGSEA. The length of the CDR3 is 15 residues. V lost 2 bases, J lost 0 bases, and 14 bases lay in between. Written as DNA, the CDR3 is TGCAGCGTTGAAATGGGAGGACCAAGCTCCTACGAGCAGTACTTC. Its translation is CSVEMGGPSSYEQYF.

This clonotype has only a few counts. Germline and junction disagree at one end, which may indicate a read error. The rearrangement joins TRBV5-3 to TRBJ2-5; either TRBD1 or TRBD2 may supply D (5 bases each). Being an ORF, TRBV5-3 has a function that is uncertain. The CDR3 covers 18 residues. The CDR3 bases are TGTGCCAGATGCTTGAACTCCGGACTGTCTTCGGACAAAGAGACCCAGTACTTC. It encodes CARCLNSGLSSDKETQYF.

The chain uses TRBV14 and TRBJ1-2; 8 bases line up with TRBD1. V shed 5 bases and J 6 bases; nucleotides not matched to a gene: 11. CDR3 length: 15 amino acids. Germline CDR1 SGHDN, CDR2 FVKESK. The CDR3 protein is CASSNLLAGGDGYTF. CDR3 sequence (DNA): TGTGCCAGCAGCAACCTTCTGGCAGGGGGCGATGGCTACACCTTC.

This clonotype was seen more than once but under ten times. V is TRBV7-9 and J is TRBJ1-3, with no clear D. The CDR3 consists of 18 residues. Looked up from germline, CDR1 is SEHNR and CDR2 is FQNEAQ (reference sequence). The V gene lost 5 bases and the J gene lost 0 bases, with 20 bases spanning the gap. The CDR3 loop is CASSPPWTENYSGNTIYF. The CDR3 region has the DNA TGTGCCAGCAGCCCCCCCTGGACCGAGAATTACTCTGGAAACACCATATATTTT.

This clonotype showed up many times. V gene TRBV6-6 combines with J gene TRBJ2-3; D is perhaps TRBD1 or TRBD2 (6 bases each). Germline loops: CDR1 MNHNY, CDR2 SVGAGI (reference sequence). This CDR3 region has 16 residues. Trimming cost V 6 bases and J 2 bases, with 18 bases left between them. The CDR3 spells CASSPRDNLYTDTQYF. The CDR3 region has the DNA TGTGCCAGCAGCCCGCGGGACAACCTCTACACAGATACGCAGTATTTT.

This clonotype was detected ten times or more. This chain links TRBV4-2 with TRBJ1-2, with TRBD1 matching over 7 bases. CDR3 length: 15 residues. J lost 7 bases, V lost 0 bases, and 8 bases had no gene match. Germline CDR1 and CDR2: LGHNA and YNFKEQ. The CDR3 coding sequence is TGTGCCAGCAGCCAAGATGGACAGGTTCCCACTGGCTACACCTTC. The encoded protein is CASSQDGQVPTGYTF.

At least ten counts were recorded for this clonotype. V is TRBV2 and J is TRBJ2-5, with D perhaps matching TRBD2 (6 bases). Germline loops: CDR1 SNHLY, CDR2 FYNNEI. The CDR3 is 14 residues long. V dropped 2 bases and J dropped 3 bases, with 10 bases sitting between them. The CDR3 is CASSENGGEETQYF. The CDR3 coding sequence is TGTGCCAGCAGTGAAAACGGAGGGGAAGAGACCCAGTACTTC.

The V and J genes are TRBV28 and TRBJ2-5; the match to TRBD2 covers 8 bases. With 6 bases clipped from V and 2 bases from J, the junction kept 11 bases outside the gene matches. This CDR3 is 16 amino acids long. Germline CDR1 is MDHEN and CDR2 is SYDVKM. The CDR3 here is CASSFTGGLIQETQYF. The DNA for the CDR3 is TGTGCCAGCAGCTTTACGGGGGGGCTAATACAAGAGACCCAGTACTTC.